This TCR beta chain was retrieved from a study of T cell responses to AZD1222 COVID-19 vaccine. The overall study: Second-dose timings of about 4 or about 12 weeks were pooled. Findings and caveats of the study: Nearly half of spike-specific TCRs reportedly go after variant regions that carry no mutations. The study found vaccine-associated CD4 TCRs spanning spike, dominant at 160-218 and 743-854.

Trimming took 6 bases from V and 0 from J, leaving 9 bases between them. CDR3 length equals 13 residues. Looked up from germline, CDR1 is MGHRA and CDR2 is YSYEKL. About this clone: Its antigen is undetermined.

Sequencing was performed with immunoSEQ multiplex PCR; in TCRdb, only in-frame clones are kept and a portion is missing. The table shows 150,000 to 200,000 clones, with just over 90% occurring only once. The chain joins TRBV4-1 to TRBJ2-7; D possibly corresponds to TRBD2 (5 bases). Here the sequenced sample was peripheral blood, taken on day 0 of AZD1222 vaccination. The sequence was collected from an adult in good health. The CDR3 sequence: CASRPEGSYEQYF. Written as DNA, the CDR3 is TGCGCCAGCAGGCCAGAGGGCTCCTACGAGCAGTACTTC.